Below are 18 T cell receptor beta chains sequenced from a single sample in a study of blood T cell repertoires in COVID-19 (TCRdb year 2020). Receptor amplification or capture employed the immunoSEQ multiplex PCR assay. Not all clones reach the TCRdb copy of this immuneACCESS table, which keeps in-frame sequences only. Checked studies attribute under half of the gap to unresolved V genes and leave the rest unexplained. Counted in this sample were about 150,000 clones; 88% of them appeared once. Of the sample, approximately 2.3% falls within the top ten clones. Sequenced sample: peripheral blood. These receptors all come from a woman in her 70s with acute or convalescent COVID-19.

The chain carries TRBV11-2 and TRBJ1-1; D is perhaps TRBD1 (6 bases). The CDR3 is 14 amino acids. Trimming took 3 bases from V and 4 from J, leaving 12 bases between them. Germline CDR1 and CDR2: SGHAT and FQNNGV. The CDR3 coding sequence is TGTGCCAGCAGCTTTAGGGGGTTACGCACTGAAGCTTTCTTT. This sequence encodes CASSFRGLRTEAFF. The full variable domain, its missing parts supplied by reference TRBV11-2 and TRBJ1-1, is EAGVAQSPRYKIIEKRQSVAFWCNPISGHATLYWYQQILGQGPKLLIQFQNNGVVDDSQLPKDRFSAERLKGVDSTLKIQPAKLEDSAVYLCASSFRGLRTEAFFGQGTRLTVV.

This chain's CDR3 is CASSYETGAYEQYF. The DNA of the CDR3 is TGTGCCAGCAGTTATGAGACAGGGGCCTACGAGCAGTACTTC. The chain couples TRBV6-2 or TRBV6-3 to TRBJ2-7, with 8 bases aligning to TRBD1. The germline CDR1 and CDR2 sequences are MNHEY and SVGEGT. With V trimmed by 3 bases and J by 2 bases, 3 bases remained unmatched. The CDR3 contains 14 residues.

The chain recombines TRBV20-1 with TRBJ2-1; TRBD2 matches 12 bases. CDR3 length: 14 amino acids. V was pared by 3 bases and J by 12 bases, with 9 bases of the junction left unmatched. Germline V gene lookup returns CDR1 DFQATT and CDR2 SNEGSKA (reference sequence). The chain's CDR3 is CSASPSGGVSGQFF. DNA for the CDR3: TGCAGTGCTAGTCCTAGCGGGGGGGTATCAGGGCAGTTCTTC.

This clone was observed once. The chain combines TRBV11-3 with TRBJ2-2; tentatively, D is TRBD1 (5 bases). The V and J ends lost 3 bases and 4 bases respectively, with 9 bases between them. CDR3 length: 14 amino acids. Germline V CDR1 and CDR2: SGHNT, YENEEA. CDR3 bases: TGTGCCAGCAGCTTTCAGGGATCCACCGGGGAGCTGTTTTTT. This encodes CASSFQGSTGELFF.

This clone was seen only once. The rearrangement links TRBV27 to TRBJ1-2, with D possibly TRBD1 on 6 matching bases. Germline CDR1 reads MNHEY; CDR2 reads SMNVEV (reference sequence). This CDR3 has 13 amino acids. With 4 bases removed from V and 8 bases from J, the gap between germline ends came to 14 bases. As DNA, the CDR3 is TGTGCCAGCAGTTGGGGGCCCACGACGGGCTACACCTTC. It codes for CASSWGPTTGYTF.

This clone was counted once. The V and J genes are TRBV3-1 (or the pseudogene TRBV3-2) and TRBJ1-1, with a possible D match to TRBD1 (6 bases). With 3 bases removed from V and 6 bases from J, the gap between germline ends came to 20 bases. From germline, CDR1 is LGHDT and CDR2 YNNKEL (reference sequence). The CDR3 length is 16 residues. CDR3 nucleotide sequence: TGTGCCAGCAGCCATAATAGGCACAGAGGGGGAGCTGAAGCTTTCTTT. Protein sequence: CASSHNRHRGGAEAFF.

This chain links TRBV29-1 with TRBJ1-5; the D is unclear. Germline values: CDR1 SQVTM, CDR2 ANQGSEA. The CDR3 is 13 amino acids. Trimming pared 6 bases from V and 2 bases from J, leaving 11 bases between. DNA of the CDR3: TGCAGCGTCTGTGACACCGGCAATCAGCCCCAGCATTTT. This gives the protein CSVCDTGNQPQHF.

The rearrangement uses TRBV10-3 and TRBJ2-7; no clear D. Germline V CDR1 and CDR2: ENHRY, SYGVKD. V was shortened by 0 bases and J by 7 bases, with 13 bases between the two germline ends. The CDR3 has 14 amino acids. This CDR3 is CAISESPGAREQYF. CDR3 nucleotides: TGTGCCATCAGTGAGTCCCCTGGTGCGAGGGAGCAGTACTTC.

J is TRBJ2-3 and V is TRBV21-1; TRBD1, as called in the table, went unchecked against the DNA. TRBV21-1 is listed as a pseudogene. The CDR3 runs to 18 residues. CDR3 sequence (DNA): TGTGCCAGCACACCGGGACAAAGACACAACCTCGGCACAGATACGCAGTATTTT. As protein: CASTPGQRHNLGTDTQYF.

The chain combines TRBV25-1 with TRBJ1-2, with 9 bases lining up with TRBD1. After removal of 2 bases from V and 1 base from J, the junction contained 11 bases not matched to a gene. The CDR3 has 18 amino acids. Germline assignment: CDR1 MGHDK and CDR2 SYGVNS. CDR3 bases: TGTGCCAGCAGTGAAACGCGACTCGGGACAGGGCGTAACTATGGCTACACCTTC. Amino acid sequence: CASSETRLGTGRNYGYTF.

The chain couples TRBV5-6 to TRBJ2-4, with a tentative D call TRBD1 (6 bases). Per the germline V gene, CDR1 is SGHDT and CDR2 is YYEEEE. The CDR3 has 16 amino acids. V gave up 4 bases and J gave up 0 bases, with 14 bases separating them. The CDR3 loop is CASSVGQLLAKNIQYF. For the CDR3, the DNA is TGTGCCAGCAGCGTTGGACAGCTACTAGCCAAAAACATTCAGTACTTC.

The V gene is TRBV30, the J gene TRBJ2-5; TRBD1 is a possible D gene (6 bases). CDR1 and CDR2 (germline): GTSNPN, SVGIG (reference sequence). V dropped 4 bases and J dropped 0 bases, with 15 bases sitting between them. The CDR3 covers 15 residues. The chain's CDR3 is CAWNQGTGYQETQYF. DNA for the CDR3: TGTGCCTGGAACCAGGGGACCGGGTACCAAGAGACCCAGTACTTC.

CDR3 in amino acids: CASSIEGRGNQPQHF. The DNA of the CDR3 is TGTGCCAGTAGTATAGAGGGCAGGGGAAATCAGCCCCAGCATTTT. V is TRBV19 and J is TRBJ1-5, with D possibly matching TRBD1 (6 bases). CDR3 size: 15 residues. Trimming stripped 0 bases from V and 4 bases from J, with 10 bases between. CDR1 is LNHDA and CDR2 is SQIVND in the germline V gene (reference sequence).

V gene TRBV25-1 combines with J gene TRBJ1-6; D unclear. V dropped 6 bases and J dropped 0 bases, with 15 bases sitting between them. CDR3 size: 17 residues. Germline V gene data show CDR1 as MGHDK and CDR2 as SYGVNS. DNA of the CDR3: TGTGCCAGCAGAATTTCTACAGCTAACTCCTATAATTCACCCCTCCACTTT. It codes for CASRISTANSYNSPLHF.

This chain links TRBV4-1 with TRBJ1-2, with TRBD1 as a possible D gene (6 bases). Germline CDR1 reads MGHRA; CDR2 reads YSYEKL. The germline V and J ends were trimmed by 0 bases and 5 bases, with 13 bases remaining between them. This CDR3 comprises 15 residues. Written as DNA, the CDR3 is TGCGCCAGCAGCCAAGATGTTCGTGGACAGTATGGCTACACCTTC. This encodes CASSQDVRGQYGYTF.

The chain recombines TRBV6-5 with TRBJ1-1; TRBD1 matches at 8 bases. The germline V gene encodes CDR1 MNHEY and CDR2 SVGAGI. J was trimmed by 3 bases and V by 5 bases; bases with no gene match: 8. This CDR3 region has 15 residues. DNA of the CDR3: TGTGCCAGCAGTCTCCACAGGGGGTGGGACACTGAAGCTTTCTTT. This translates into CASSLHRGWDTEAFF.

The chain employs TRBV18 and TRBJ1-1; perhaps TRBD1 as D (5 bases). Trimming removed 3 bases at V and 3 bases at J, with 14 bases between. Per the germline V gene, CDR1 is KGHSH and CDR2 is LQKENI. The CDR3 has 15 residues. The CDR3 loop is CASSPYDSGDTEAFF. The CDR3 DNA sequence: TGTGCCAGCTCACCTTACGACTCGGGGGACACTGAAGCTTTCTTT.

V and J are TRBV6-5 and TRBJ1-6; 7 positions match TRBD1. Trimming cost V 7 bases and J 7 bases; bases outside gene matches: 7. Germline V gives CDR1 MNHEY, CDR2 SVGAGI. The CDR3 has 14 residues. The CDR3 here is CASNRDRLNSPLHF. The CDR3 nucleotides read TGTGCCAGCAACCGGGACAGACTAAATTCACCCCTCCACTTT.